The entry below gives a single TCR beta chain sequence along with its context. Its antigen is still unknown. This specimen belongs to a study of shared clonotypes between healthy human individuals. Germline V gene sequence: CDR1 SGHRS, CDR2 YFSETQ. V lost 3 bases and J lost 1; bases outside the gene matches: 12. CDR3 length equals 17 residues. Generated by immunoSEQ multiplex PCR, the TCRdb table keeps only in-frame clones and is missing some. The sample contains about 2.2 million clones, around 95% of which appear only once. General observations from the study: Only blood was sampled; tissue repertoires likely differ.

Cells designated naive CD8 were CD45RO-negative and were positively selected for CCR7, with terminally differentiated effector memory CD45RA+ cells excluded. The sequence came from a man younger than 35 in good health. Some clones in this sample may be carry-over from other donors' samples. The material sequenced was naive CD8+ T cells from PBMCs. This rearrangement joins TRBV5-1 to TRBJ2-7, with 8 bases fitting TRBD1. The CDR3 region is CASSWRAGGEGSYEQYF. The CDR3 nucleotides read TGCGCCAGCAGCTGGCGGGCAGGGGGCGAGGGGTCCTACGAGCAGTACTTC.